A selection of T cell receptor beta chains follows, all from one sample in a study of OX40 agonist ivuxolimab in advanced cancers. The table came from immunoSEQ multiplex PCR; TCRdb's copy has only in-frame clones and leaves some out. The data contain roughly 18,000 clones, roughly four fifths of them seen just once; the ten biggest clones take up approximately 2.5%. This specimen consisted of CD4+ or CD8+ T cells sorted from blood, obtained in a trial of the OX40 agonist ivuxolimab. The source is an adult with an advanced solid tumor such as melanoma, head and neck, liver or kidney cancer. Both conserved end residues are part of each CDR3. Each record gives: CDR3 protein, CDR3 DNA, D gene, clone size, V gene, J gene. The D gene is left open where the match is weak. Clone size is given for some rows only: seen once, a few or many times, or a class if the clone is expanded.

CDR3aa: CASSPSRQRFYEQYF
CDR3nt: TGTGCCAGTAGTCCCTCCCGACAGCGGTTCTACGAGCAGTACTTC
d_gene: .
abundance: .
v_gene: TRBV19
j_gene: TRBJ2-7

CDR3aa: CASSQVMNTEAFF
CDR3nt: TGCGCCAGCAGCCAAGTAATGAACACTGAAGCTTTCTTT
d_gene: .
abundance: .
v_gene: TRBV4-1
j_gene: TRBJ1-1

CDR3aa: CASRSVRSYEQYF
CDR3nt: TGTGCCAGCAGATCGGTCCGGTCCTACGAGCAGTACTTC
d_gene: .
abundance: .
v_gene: TRBV6-5
j_gene: TRBJ2-7

CDR3aa: CASTLSEVRPQHF
CDR3nt: TGTGCCAGCACCCTGAGCGAGGTCAGGCCCCAGCATTTT
d_gene: .
abundance: .
v_gene: TRBV28
j_gene: TRBJ1-5

CDR3aa: CSAQPRQGENEQFF
CDR3nt: TGCAGCGCCCAACCCCGACAGGGAGAGAATGAGCAGTTCTTC
d_gene: TRBD1
abundance: .
v_gene: TRBV29-1
j_gene: TRBJ2-1

CDR3aa: CASSRDGYGYTF
CDR3nt: TGTGCCAGCAGTAGGGACGGATATGGCTACACCTTC
d_gene: .
abundance: .
v_gene: TRBV2
j_gene: TRBJ1-2

CDR3aa: CASQARGSTDTQYF
CDR3nt: TGTGCCAGCCAAGCACGGGGGAGCACAGATACGCAGTATTTT
d_gene: .
abundance: .
v_gene: TRBV28
j_gene: TRBJ2-3

CDR3aa: CASSYGLAGVTDTQYF
CDR3nt: TGTGCCAGCAGCTACGGACTAGCGGGAGTAACAGATACGCAGTATTTT
d_gene: TRBD2
abundance: .
v_gene: TRBV11-2
j_gene: TRBJ2-3

CDR3aa: CASSLDSGGTYNEQFF
CDR3nt: TGTGCCAGCAGCTTAGATTCTGGGGGCACCTACAATGAGCAGTTCTTC
d_gene: .
abundance: once
v_gene: TRBV7-9
j_gene: TRBJ2-1

CDR3aa: CASSTSGATSGNTIYF
CDR3nt: TGTGCCAGCAGTACCTCGGGGGCCACCTCTGGAAACACCATATATTTT
d_gene: .
abundance: .
v_gene: TRBV28
j_gene: TRBJ1-3

CDR3aa: CASSFGDTQYF
CDR3nt: TGCGCCAGCAGCTTTGGGGATACGCAGTATTTT
d_gene: .
abundance: .
v_gene: TRBV5-1
j_gene: TRBJ2-3

CDR3aa: CASSLTRSSYNSPLHF
CDR3nt: TGTGCCAGCAGTTTAACGAGAAGCTCCTATAATTCACCCCTCCACTTT
d_gene: .
abundance: .
v_gene: TRBV27
j_gene: TRBJ1-6

CDR3aa: CASRSLAIRGDTQYF
CDR3nt: TGTGCCAGCAGGTCGCTAGCAATCCGAGGTGATACGCAGTATTTT
d_gene: .
abundance: .
v_gene: TRBV6-5
j_gene: TRBJ2-3

CDR3aa: CASSLVPGTSGRNEQFF
CDR3nt: TGTGCCAGCAGCTTAGTCCCCGGGACTAGCGGGAGAAATGAGCAGTTCTTC
d_gene: TRBD2
abundance: .
v_gene: TRBV11-2
j_gene: TRBJ2-1

CDR3aa: CASSQGGRGPSGEQFF
CDR3nt: TGCGCCAGCAGCCAAGGGGGCCGGGGGCCCTCAGGGGAGCAGTTCTTC
d_gene: .
abundance: .
v_gene: TRBV4-1
j_gene: TRBJ2-1

CDR3aa: CASSPGQGKSGYTF
CDR3nt: TGTGCCAGTAGCCCGGGACAGGGGAAGAGTGGCTACACCTTC
d_gene: TRBD1
abundance: .
v_gene: TRBV19
j_gene: TRBJ1-2

CDR3aa: CASSVGGAIPGHEQYF
CDR3nt: TGTGCCAGCAGCGTCGGGGGAGCCATCCCGGGGCACGAGCAGTACTTC
d_gene: .
abundance: .
v_gene: TRBV7-9
j_gene: TRBJ2-7

CDR3aa: CASSLEGGSTEAFF
CDR3nt: TGTGCCAGCAGCTTAGAAGGGGGGAGTACCGAAGCTTTCTTT
d_gene: .
abundance: .
v_gene: TRBV11-3
j_gene: TRBJ1-1

CDR3aa: CASSLRANTGELFF
CDR3nt: TGTGCCAGCAGTTTAAGGGCCAACACCGGGGAGCTGTTTTTT
d_gene: .
abundance: .
v_gene: TRBV28
j_gene: TRBJ2-2

CDR3aa: CASSVYGDTQYF
CDR3nt: TGTGCCAGCAGCGTATATGGAGATACGCAGTATTTT
d_gene: .
abundance: .
v_gene: TRBV9
j_gene: TRBJ2-3

CDR3aa: CASSLQGSGNQPQHF
CDR3nt: TGTGCCAGCTCACTACAGGGTTCGGGCAATCAGCCCCAGCATTTT
d_gene: .
abundance: .
v_gene: TRBV18
j_gene: TRBJ1-5

CDR3aa: CASSVFLAESTDTQYF
CDR3nt: TGTGCCAGCAGCGTATTTCTAGCGGAGAGCACAGATACGCAGTATTTT
d_gene: TRBD2
abundance: .
v_gene: TRBV9
j_gene: TRBJ2-3

CDR3aa: CASSSPPLQETQYF
CDR3nt: TGTGCCAGCAGCTCCCCCCCATTACAAGAGACCCAGTACTTC
d_gene: .
abundance: .
v_gene: TRBV5-6
j_gene: TRBJ2-5

CDR3aa: CAWERGRSGVSYNEQFF
CDR3nt: TGTGCCTGGGAACGAGGGCGTTCGGGAGTCTCCTACAATGAGCAGTTCTTC
d_gene: .
abundance: .
v_gene: TRBV30
j_gene: TRBJ2-1

CDR3aa: CSVLTSTYTQYF
CDR3nt: TGCAGCGTCCTGACTAGCACCTATACGCAGTATTTT
d_gene: TRBD2
abundance: .
v_gene: TRBV29-1
j_gene: TRBJ2-3

CDR3aa: CASSLSVGRTDTQYF
CDR3nt: TGTGCCAGCAGCTTATCGGTAGGGAGGACAGATACGCAGTATTTT
d_gene: .
abundance: .
v_gene: TRBV7-9
j_gene: TRBJ2-3

CDR3aa: CSVQGLGREQYF
CDR3nt: TGCAGCGTCCAAGGACTGGGGAGAGAGCAGTACTTC
d_gene: .
abundance: medium-sized
v_gene: TRBV29-1
j_gene: TRBJ2-7

CDR3aa: CASSFRDREQYF
CDR3nt: TGTGCCAGCAGTTTCAGGGACCGCGAGCAGTACTTC
d_gene: .
abundance: .
v_gene: TRBV27
j_gene: TRBJ2-7

CDR3aa: CASSAPDRRFENIQYF
CDR3nt: TGTGCCAGCAGCGCCCCGGACAGGCGGTTCGAAAACATTCAGTACTTC
d_gene: TRBD1
abundance: .
v_gene: TRBV5-6
j_gene: TRBJ2-4

CDR3aa: CASSPAINTEAFF
CDR3nt: TGTGCCAGCTCACCGGCCATTAACACTGAAGCTTTCTTT
d_gene: .
abundance: .
v_gene: TRBV18
j_gene: TRBJ1-1

CDR3aa: CASSYVALTYEQYF
CDR3nt: TGTGCCAGCAGTTATGTAGCGTTAACCTACGAGCAGTACTTC
d_gene: .
abundance: .
v_gene: TRBV2
j_gene: TRBJ2-7

CDR3aa: CASSLDPSGVTYNEQFF
CDR3nt: TGCGCCAGCAGCTTGGACCCTAGCGGGGTTACCTACAATGAGCAGTTCTTC
d_gene: TRBD2
abundance: .
v_gene: TRBV5-1
j_gene: TRBJ2-1